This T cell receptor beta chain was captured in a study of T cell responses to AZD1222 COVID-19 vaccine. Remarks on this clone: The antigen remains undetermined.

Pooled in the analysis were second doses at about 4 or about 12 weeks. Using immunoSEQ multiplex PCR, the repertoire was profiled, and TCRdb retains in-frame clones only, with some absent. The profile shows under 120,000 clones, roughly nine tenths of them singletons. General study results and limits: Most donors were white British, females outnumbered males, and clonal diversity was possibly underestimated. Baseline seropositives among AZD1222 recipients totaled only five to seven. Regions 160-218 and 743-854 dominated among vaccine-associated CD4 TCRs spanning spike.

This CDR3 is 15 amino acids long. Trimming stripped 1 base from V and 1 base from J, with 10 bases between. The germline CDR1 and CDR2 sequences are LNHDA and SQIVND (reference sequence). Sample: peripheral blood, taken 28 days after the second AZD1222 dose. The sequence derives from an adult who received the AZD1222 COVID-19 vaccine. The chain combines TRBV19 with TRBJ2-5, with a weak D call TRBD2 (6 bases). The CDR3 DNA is TGTGCCAGTAGTATAGTAGGAGGGTTCCAAGAGACCCAGTACTTC. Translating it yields CASSIVGGFQETQYF.